This TCR beta chain originates from a study of regulatory T cells in long-lasting Graves disease. Arm-PCR of CDR3 regions with iRepertoire HTBI primers generated TCR beta libraries. TCRdb independently ran MiXCR on the multiplex PCR reads; one entry per CDR3 protein. The table includes 350,000 to 500,000 distinct CDR3 sequences, about 16% detected once. The CDR3 runs 14 residues. The ends were cut back, 2 bases at V and 0 bases at J, with 8 bases in the middle. The germline gives CDR1 SGHAT, CDR2 FQNNGV. Time point defined: newly diagnosed GD, antithyroid drugs for less than 3 months. TCR sequences were obtained from RNA taken from PBMCs. This clonotype was observed at least ten times. Separately, the same data were catalogued under a study of T cells in Graves' hyperthyroidism and ophthalmopathy. That work adds: Blood shared most expanded thyroid clonotypes above 0.001. Ophthalmopathy could be told apart from stable hyperthyroidism with a 13 V-J model.

Sample: peripheral blood mononuclear cells (PBMCs), taken at new diagnosis, from a patient treated with antithyroid drugs. V gene TRBV11-2 combines with J gene TRBJ2-7; D is ambiguous. This TCR derives from a woman aged 18-35 years with Graves disease. DNA of the CDR3: TGTGCCAGCAGCTTAACCCCGGACTCCTACGAGCAGTACTTC. Translating gives CASSLTPDSYEQYF.